This TCR beta chain was sequenced for a study of T cells in Graves' hyperthyroidism and ophthalmopathy. The investigators amplified TCR beta CDR3 regions from RNA transcripts. The HTBI primer set served for first-round RT-PCR of the TCR CDR3. MiXCR was run by TCRdb on the multiplex PCR reads, yielding one entry per CDR3 protein. Of about 640,000 distinct CDR3 sequences in the sample, around 20% are singletons; the top ten hold 34%. Germline CDR1 and CDR2: SGHRS and YFSETQ. CDR3 length: 15 amino acids. Trimming shortened V by 4 bases and J by 7 bases, and 17 bases separated the two germline ends. Whole-study findings and limits: Researchers found most expanded thyroid clonotypes above 0.001 in blood as well. By a 13 V-J model, ophthalmopathy was set apart from stable hyperthyroidism.

On this clonotype: No antigen is known for it.

The chain couples TRBV5-1 to TRBJ1-4; perhaps TRBD1 as D (6 bases). The clonotype was recovered from a young man with Graves' ophthalmopathy. Sample: blood. CDR3 residues: CASSPEGRGSEKLFF. The CDR3 nucleotides are TGCGCCAGCAGCCCGGAGGGCAGGGGTTCTGAAAAACTGTTTTTT.